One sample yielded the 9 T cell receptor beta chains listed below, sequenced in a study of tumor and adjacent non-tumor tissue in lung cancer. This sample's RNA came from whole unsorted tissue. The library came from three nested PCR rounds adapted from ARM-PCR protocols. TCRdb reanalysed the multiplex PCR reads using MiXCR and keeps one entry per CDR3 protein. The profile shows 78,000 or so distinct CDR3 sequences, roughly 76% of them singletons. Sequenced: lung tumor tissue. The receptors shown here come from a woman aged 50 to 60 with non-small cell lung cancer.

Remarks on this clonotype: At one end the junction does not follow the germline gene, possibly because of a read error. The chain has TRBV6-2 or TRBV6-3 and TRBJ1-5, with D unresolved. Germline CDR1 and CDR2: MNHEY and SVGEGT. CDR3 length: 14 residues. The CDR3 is CASSRRADDKPQHF. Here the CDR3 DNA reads TGTGCCAGCAGCCGAAGGGCTGACGATAAGCCTCAGCATTTT.

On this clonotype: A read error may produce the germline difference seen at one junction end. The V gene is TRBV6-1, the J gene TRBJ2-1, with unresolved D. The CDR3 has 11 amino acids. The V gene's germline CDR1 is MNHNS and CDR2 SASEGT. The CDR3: CVSSDINDQFF. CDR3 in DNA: TGTGTCAGCAGTGACATCAATGATCAGTTCTTC.

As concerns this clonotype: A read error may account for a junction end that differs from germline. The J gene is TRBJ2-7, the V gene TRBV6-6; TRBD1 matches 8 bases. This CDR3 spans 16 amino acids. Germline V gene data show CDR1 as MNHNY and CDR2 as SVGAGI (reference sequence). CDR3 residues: CASSYGQGAFSYKQYF. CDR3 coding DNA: TGTGCCAGCAGTTACGGGCAGGGGGCATTCTCCTACAAGCAGTACTTT.

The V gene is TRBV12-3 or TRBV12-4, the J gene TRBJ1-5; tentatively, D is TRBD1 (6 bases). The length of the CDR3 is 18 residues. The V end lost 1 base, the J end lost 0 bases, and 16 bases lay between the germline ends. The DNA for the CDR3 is TGTGCCAGCAGTTTAGTTAGGGGGGCCCGCTTTAGCAATCAGCCCCAGCATTTT. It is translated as CASSLVRGARFSNQPQHF.

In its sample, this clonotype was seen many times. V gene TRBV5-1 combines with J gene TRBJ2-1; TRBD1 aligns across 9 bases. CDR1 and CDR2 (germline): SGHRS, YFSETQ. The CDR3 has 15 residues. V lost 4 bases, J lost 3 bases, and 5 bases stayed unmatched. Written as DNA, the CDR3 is TGCGCCAGCAGCGGGGGACAGGGATACTACAATGAGCAGTTCTTC. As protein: CASSGGQGYYNEQFF.

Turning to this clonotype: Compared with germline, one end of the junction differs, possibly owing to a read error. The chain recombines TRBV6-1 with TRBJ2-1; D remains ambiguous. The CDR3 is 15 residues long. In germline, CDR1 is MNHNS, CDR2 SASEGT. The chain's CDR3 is CASSKIRVTYNDQFF. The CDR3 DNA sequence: TGTGCCAGCAGTAAGATACGGGTTACCTACAATGACCAGTTCTTC.

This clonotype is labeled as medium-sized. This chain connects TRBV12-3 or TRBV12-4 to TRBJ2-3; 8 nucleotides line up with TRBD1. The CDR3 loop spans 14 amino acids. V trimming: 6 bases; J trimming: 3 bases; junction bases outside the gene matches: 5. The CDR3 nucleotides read TGTGCCAGCAGCATACGACAGGGGACAGATACGCAGTATTTT. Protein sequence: CASSIRQGTDTQYF.

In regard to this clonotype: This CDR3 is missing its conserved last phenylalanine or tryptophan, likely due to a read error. The CDR3 nucleotides read TGTGCCACCCGGGGATGGGGGGCAGGGTACAATCGGCCCCAGCATCTT. Encoded protein: CATRGWGAGYNRPQHL. The chain employs TRBV6-2 or TRBV6-3 and TRBJ1-5; the D gene is possibly TRBD1 (6 bases). CDR1 and CDR2 from the germline V gene are MNHEY and SVGEGT. The CDR3 spans 16 residues.

CDR3 amino acids: CSARDLLTVQETQYF. CDR3 bases: TGCAGTGCTAGGGACCTTTTGACAGTCCAAGAGACCCAGTACTTC. The chain carries TRBV20-1 and TRBJ2-5; D perhaps matches TRBD1 (5 bases). The CDR3 sequence is 15 residues long. Germline loops: CDR1 DFQATT, CDR2 SNEGSKA (reference sequence). V lost 3 bases and J 1 base, leaving 15 bases between the germline ends.